The next 24 T cell receptor beta chains were all read from a single sample in a study of beta chain features in type 1 diabetes. Isolated RNA was reverse transcribed in full, so expressed TCRB transcripts were sequenced. The assay was immunoSEQ multiplex PCR, and TCRdb's table has in-frame clones only and misses some. The sample holds 450,000 or so clones; roughly 11% are singletons and the top ten take around 0.05%. Input material: naive CD4+ T cells from blood. All receptors derive from a woman between 18 and 29 years old in good health.

This clone has just a few counts. The chain is built from TRBV7-2 and TRBJ1-6; 7 positions agree with TRBD1. The CDR3 covers 16 residues. Germline V gives CDR1 SGHTA, CDR2 FQGNSA. V lost 4 bases, J lost 8 bases, and 11 bases stayed unmatched. The CDR3, as DNA: TGTGCCAGCAGCTCGAGCTACAGGGGTTCGGATTCACCCCTCCACTTT. Translated: CASSSSYRGSDSPLHF.

The chain couples TRBV4-2 to TRBJ2-1, with 9 bases aligning to TRBD2. The CDR3 extends over 17 amino acids. Losses at the gene ends were 1 base for V and 3 bases for J; bases not matched to a gene: 7. Germline assignment: CDR1 LGHNA and CDR2 YNFKEQ. The CDR3, as DNA: TGTGCCAGCAGCCAAGGTTCTCTAGCGGGGAGCTACAATGAGCAGTTCTTC. It encodes CASSQGSLAGSYNEQFF.

This clone was recorded a few times. This chain links TRBV10-3 with TRBJ2-7; D not resolved. The germline V gene encodes CDR1 ENHRY and CDR2 SYGVKD. V was cut by 2 bases and J by 3 bases, with 11 bases left in between. The CDR3 consists of 14 residues. The CDR3 sequence is CAISEGVESYEQYF. The DNA of the CDR3 is TGTGCCATCAGTGAGGGGGTAGAGAGCTACGAGCAGTACTTC.

CDR3 coding DNA: TGTGCCTGGAGTGGGGGAGTGAACACTGAAGCTTTCTTT. Protein product: CAWSGGVNTEAFF. The chain couples TRBV30 to TRBJ1-1; D remains ambiguous. V lost 1 base to trimming and J lost 0 bases, with 6 bases between them. CDR3 length equals 13 residues. Germline V gives CDR1 GTSNPN, CDR2 SVGIG (reference sequence).

This clone was observed a handful of times. V and J are TRBV18 and TRBJ1-4; no reliable D call. Germline assignment: CDR1 KGHSH and CDR2 LQKENI. The CDR3 consists of 15 residues. V was cut by 1 base and J by 3 bases, with 9 bases left in between. The CDR3 here is CASSPQGRANEKLFF. The CDR3 coding sequence is TGTGCCAGCTCACCACAGGGCCGCGCTAATGAAAAACTGTTTTTT.

This clone came up a few times. This chain connects TRBV27 to TRBJ2-5, with 9 positions matching TRBD2. Germline V lookup: CDR1 MNHEY, CDR2 SMNVEV (reference sequence). The V and J ends lost 5 bases and 1 base, in that order; junction bases with no gene match: 2. This CDR3 has 14 amino acids. The CDR3 here is CASSQAGGQETQYF. The CDR3 DNA follows: TGTGCCAGCAGTCAAGCGGGAGGCCAAGAGACCCAGTACTTC.

This sequence joins TRBV4-2 and TRBJ2-4, with 7 positions matching TRBD2. The J segment lost 5 bases and the V segment lost 1 base, leaving 8 bases of the junction unmatched. The germline V gene has CDR1 LGHNA and CDR2 YNFKEQ. The length of the CDR3 is 16 residues. CDR3 protein: CASSQGLAAPENIQYF. The CDR3 coding sequence is TGTGCCAGCAGCCAAGGGCTAGCGGCACCCGAAAACATTCAGTACTTC.

About this clone: Other DNA variants within this sample encode the same CDR3. The J gene is TRBJ2-7, the V gene TRBV20-1, with D hard to call. Trimming cost V 5 bases and J 2 bases, with 4 bases left between them. The germline V gene has CDR1 DFQATT and CDR2 SNEGSKA (reference sequence). This CDR3 is built from 10 residues. Here the CDR3 DNA reads TGCAGTGCTGGTGCCTACGAGCAGTACGTC. Its translation is CSAGAYEQYV.

In this sample, this clone turned up a few times. The chain joins TRBV7-9 to TRBJ2-3; D uncertain. Looked up from germline, CDR1 is SEHNR and CDR2 is FQNEAQ (reference sequence). V lost 5 bases and J lost 2, with 14 bases in between. This CDR3 is built from 15 residues. The CDR3 bases are TGTGCCAGCAGCCTTCCGACACAGACCACAGATACGCAGTATTTT. Translated, it gives CASSLPTQTTDTQYF.

This clone was counted between two and nine times. V gene TRBV30 combines with J gene TRBJ2-1; D may be TRBD2 (6 bases). There are 13 residues in the CDR3. CDR1 and CDR2 from the germline V gene are GTSNPN and SVGIG (reference sequence). The ends were cut back, 5 bases at V and 6 bases at J, with 14 bases in the middle. CDR3 sequence reads: CAWGLTSFNEQFF. CDR3 sequence (DNA): TGTGCCTGGGGCCTTACTAGCTTCAATGAGCAGTTCTTC.

This clone was counted between two and nine times. V is TRBV27 and J is TRBJ1-2; TRBD1 agrees at 7 bases. The CDR3 consists of 12 residues. The V and J ends lost 7 bases and 6 bases, in that order; junction bases with no gene match: 5. The germline V gene has CDR1 MNHEY and CDR2 SMNVEV (reference sequence). CDR3 nucleotides: TGTGCCAGCAAAGGGACAGTAGATGGCTACACCTTC. Translation: CASKGTVDGYTF.

This clone was counted a few times. The chain joins TRBV5-1 to TRBJ2-7, with D perhaps TRBD1 or TRBD2 (5 bases each). V gave up 1 base and J gave up 0 bases, with 14 bases separating them. The CDR3 spans 16 residues. Germline V gene lookup returns CDR1 SGHRS and CDR2 YFSETQ. The CDR3 bases are TGCGCCAGCAGCTTGCAACCGGGGACGAGCTCCTACGAGCAGTACGTC. Residues: CASSLQPGTSSYEQYV.

This clone was observed a few times. This chain links TRBV4-1 with TRBJ1-1, with D unclear. This CDR3 region has 14 residues. Per the germline V gene, CDR1 is MGHRA and CDR2 is YSYEKL. V lost 2 bases, J lost 5 bases, and 12 bases lay in between. CDR3 sequence: CASSQILKRTEAFF. The CDR3 nucleotides are TGCGCCAGCAGCCAAATACTCAAGAGGACTGAAGCTTTCTTT.

The V call is TRBV7-2, the J call TRBJ2-4; TRBD2 matches at 10 bases. CDR1 SGHTA and CDR2 FQGNSA come from the germline V gene. This CDR3 has 18 amino acids. V lost 5 bases to trimming and J lost 6 bases; unmatched junction nucleotides: 16. The CDR3 spells CASSRNPKAGGSTNIQYF. The CDR3 region has the DNA TGTGCCAGCAGCCGGAACCCTAAAGCGGGAGGGTCGACAAACATTCAGTACTTC.

This clone was seen only a few times. The chain joins TRBV27 to TRBJ2-5; tentatively, D is TRBD2 (7 bases). The ends were cut back, 3 bases at V and 4 bases at J, with 15 bases in the middle. Germline CDR1 and CDR2: MNHEY and SMNVEV (reference sequence). The CDR3 length is 15 residues. CDR3 in DNA: TGTGCCAGCAGTTTCGGCGGGGGCGGCATAGAGACCCAGTACTTC. Its protein is CASSFGGGGIETQYF.

The chain couples TRBV19 to TRBJ1-5; perhaps TRBD1 as D (5 bases). The length of the CDR3 is 13 residues. Germline lookup yields CDR1 LNHDA and CDR2 SQIVND (reference sequence). V lost 7 bases, J lost 1 base, and 8 bases lay in between. CDR3 amino acids: CASTGSSNQPQHF. The CDR3 DNA reads as TGTGCCAGTACAGGGAGCAGCAATCAGCCCCAGCATTTT.

The rearrangement uses TRBV5-1 and TRBJ2-3, with TRBD2 matching 12 bases. V was clipped by 0 bases and J by 6 bases; unmatched bases: 5. Per germline, CDR1 SGHRS and CDR2 YFSETQ. CDR3 length: 16 residues. This CDR3 reads CASSLGLAGALDTQYF. The CDR3, as DNA: TGCGCCAGCAGCTTGGGACTAGCGGGGGCCCTGGATACGCAGTATTTT.

CDR3 DNA sequence: TGTGCCAGCAGCAGTATTCCCTCCTACAATGAGCAGTTCTTC. This gives the protein CASSSIPSYNEQFF. The chain recombines TRBV5-4 with TRBJ2-1; no clear D gene. The V end was cut by 4 bases, the J end by 0 bases, with 8 bases between. From germline, CDR1 is SGHNT and CDR2 YYREEE (reference sequence). The CDR3 sequence is 14 residues long.

This clone was detected only a few times. The V gene is TRBV14, the J gene TRBJ2-7, with unresolved D. The V end was cut by 1 base, the J end by 6 bases, with 7 bases between. The CDR3 is 12 residues long. The V gene's germline CDR1 is SGHDN and CDR2 FVKESK. For the CDR3, the DNA is TGTGCCAGCAGCCAAGCCCGAAGCGAGCAGTACTTC. Translation: CASSQARSEQYF.

This clone has just a few counts. Other DNA sequences in this sample translate to the same CDR3. The chain has TRBV7-9 and TRBJ2-5; no clear D gene. In germline, CDR1 is SEHNR, CDR2 FQNEAQ (reference sequence). Trimming shortened V by 5 bases and J by 5 bases, and 6 bases separated the two germline ends. This CDR3 is 11 amino acids long. The CDR3 spells CASSPRETQYF. For the CDR3, the DNA is TGTGCCAGCAGCCCCAGGGAGACCCAGTACTTC.

The sample holds a few counts of this clone. This chain links TRBV25-1 with TRBJ1-1; no clear D gene. The V gene's germline CDR1 is MGHDK and CDR2 SYGVNS. Trimming took 7 bases from V and 8 from J, leaving 17 bases between them. The CDR3 covers 13 residues. The CDR3 loop reads CASTRHSSREAFF. The CDR3 DNA is TGTGCCAGCACCCGACACAGTAGCCGGGAAGCTTTCTTT.

This sequence joins TRBV4-1 and TRBJ2-5; D is perhaps TRBD2 (6 bases). The CDR3 length is 15 residues. CDR1 MGHRA and CDR2 YSYEKL come from the germline V gene. The V and J ends lost 2 bases and 4 bases respectively, with 14 bases between them. The CDR3 nucleotides read TGCGCCAGCAGCCAACTAGGACTAAGCGGAGAGACCCAGTACTTC. Its protein is CASSQLGLSGETQYF.

This clone was counted only a few times. In nucleotides, the CDR3 is TGCAGCGTTGAAGAAGGCTTTAACCCAGGGATGGAGACCCAGTACTTC. It yields the protein CSVEEGFNPGMETQYF. The chain carries TRBV29-1 and TRBJ2-5; tentatively, D is TRBD1 (5 bases). Germline assignment: CDR1 SQVTM and CDR2 ANQGSEA. There are 16 residues in the CDR3. V was pared by 0 bases and J by 5 bases, with 19 bases between.

This clone was found a few times. The CDR3 DNA sequence: TGTGCCAGCAGGATGACAGGGAACACCGGGGAGCTGTTTTTT. As protein: CASRMTGNTGELFF. V is TRBV7-9 and J is TRBJ2-2; D possibly corresponds to TRBD1 (6 bases). This CDR3 is 14 amino acids long. Trimming cost V 6 bases and J 1 base, with 9 bases left between them. In germline, CDR1 is SEHNR, CDR2 FQNEAQ (reference sequence).